This is a list of T cell receptor beta chains from one sample in a study of blood T cells in healthy people across ages. In TCRdb, the 5' RACE reads were re-called with MiXCR into one record per CDR3 protein. The table includes over a million distinct CDR3 sequences, roughly 60% detected once. Sequencing was performed on blood. The source is a man aged 18 to 30 in good health. Both conserved end residues are part of each CDR3. The order of the fields is D gene, J gene, clone size, V gene, CDR3 protein, CDR3 DNA. A D gene is named only where the DNA matches it firmly. Clone size is given for some rows only: seen once, a few or many times, or a class if the clone is expanded.

>TRBD1|TRBJ2-7|once|TRBV4-1
CASSQGGTGTNTYEQYF
TGCGCCAGCAGCCAAGGGGGGACAGGAACTAACACCTACGAGCAGTACTTC
>-|TRBJ2-1|once|TRBV6-2/TRBV6-3
CASSYIGDEQFF
TGTGCCAGCAGTTACATCGGTGATGAGCAGTTCTTC
>TRBD2|TRBJ2-3|-|TRBV20-1
CSASKGLAGGHKSTDTQYF
TGCAGTGCTAGTAAGGGACTAGCGGGGGGCCATAAAAGCACAGATACGCAGTATTTT
>-|TRBJ2-7|once|TRBV30
CAWRLNYGVGVYEQYF
TGTGCCTGGAGGCTTAATTATGGGGTAGGGGTGTACGAGCAGTACTTC
>-|TRBJ2-3|-|TRBV7-2
CASIIYWGATDTQYF
TGTGCCAGCATCATTTATTGGGGGGCGACAGATACGCAGTATTTT
>-|TRBJ1-1|few|TRBV2
CASSDGLITEAFF
TGTGCCAGCAGTGACGGCCTTATCACTGAAGCTTTCTTT
>TRBD1|TRBJ2-1|-|TRBV6-2/TRBV6-3
CASTGVEGEQFF
TGTGCCAGTACAGGGGTCGAGGGTGAGCAGTTCTTC
>-|TRBJ2-3|-|TRBV20-1
CSARGHPKTADTQYF
TGCAGTGCTAGGGGCCATCCAAAGACGGCAGATACGCAGTATTTT
>-|TRBJ1-1|-|TRBV28
CASSPTGAAEAFF
TGTGCCAGCAGCCCCACGGGGGCCGCTGAAGCTTTCTTT
>TRBD1|TRBJ2-7|few|TRBV29-1
CSAWTGEGYEQYF
TGCAGCGCATGGACAGGAGAGGGCTACGAGCAGTACTTC
>-|TRBJ2-3|-|TRBV13
CASSLDGSRGDTQYF
TGTGCCAGCAGCTTAGATGGCTCCCGCGGAGATACGCAGTATTTT
>-|TRBJ1-2|-|TRBV14
CASSPLGTGIGKGYTF
TGTGCCAGCAGCCCCCTTGGGACGGGGATTGGAAAAGGCTACACCTTC
>-|TRBJ2-2|-|TRBV2
CASSEARGNTGELFF
TGTGCCAGCAGTGAAGCCCGGGGGAACACCGGGGAGCTGTTTTTT
>-|TRBJ2-3|-|TRBV5-1
CASSLTRQDTQYF
TGCGCCAGCAGCTTGACAAGGCAAGATACGCAGTATTTT
>TRBD1|TRBJ1-1|-|TRBV7-9
CASSSKTGGSEAFF
TGTGCCAGCAGCTCGAAGACAGGGGGCTCTGAAGCTTTCTTT
>TRBD1|TRBJ1-2|-|TRBV4-2
CASSQRGPDYGYTF
TGTGCCAGCAGCCAAAGGGGGCCGGACTATGGCTACACCTTC
>-|TRBJ2-1|-|TRBV21-1
CASLILAGDRNEQFF
TGTGCCAGTCTTATACTAGCGGGGGATCGCAATGAGCAGTTCTTC
>-|TRBJ2-7|-|TRBV20-1
CSARNKRRVSLARPEQYF
TGCAGTGCTCGGAACAAGAGGCGAGTCTCGTTGGCTCGCCCCGAGCAGTACTTC
>-|TRBJ2-1|many|TRBV20-1
CSARDGSSYNEQFF
TGCAGTGCTAGAGACGGGAGCTCCTACAATGAGCAGTTCTTC
>-|TRBJ2-3|once|TRBV3-1
CASSHGWASSDTQYF
TGTGCCAGCAGCCACGGTTGGGCTAGTTCGGATACGCAGTATTTT
>-|TRBJ1-3|-|TRBV5-1
CASSPGTQLSNTIYF
TGCGCCAGCAGCCCGGGGACTCAACTGAGCAACACCATATATTTT
>-|TRBJ2-6|-|TRBV27
CATQDLSGADVLTF
TGTGCCACCCAGGACCTCTCTGGGGCCGACGTCCTGACTTTC
>-|TRBJ1-1|-|TRBV25-1
CASSGAGTEGWVAFF
TGTGCCAGCAGTGGTGCCGGGACGGAAGGATGGGTAGCTTTCTTT
>-|TRBJ2-5|-|TRBV4-2
CASSPRPTETQYF
TGTGCCAGCAGCCCCCGTCCTACGGAGACCCAGTACTTC
>TRBD2|TRBJ2-1|few|TRBV12-3/TRBV12-4
CASTGTSGRGRNEQFF
TGTGCCAGCACCGGGACTAGCGGGAGAGGGAGGAATGAGCAGTTCTTC
>TRBD1|TRBJ2-7|-|TRBV6-2/TRBV6-3
CASGGQVIYEQYF
TGTGCCAGCGGGGGACAGGTGATCTACGAGCAGTACTTC
>-|TRBJ2-1|-|TRBV5-5
CASSGVGSNEQFF
TGTGCCAGCAGTGGGGTAGGCAGCAATGAGCAGTTCTTC
>-|TRBJ2-7|-|TRBV4-2
CASSQIAQRADNEQYF
TGTGCCAGCAGCCAAATCGCCCAGCGGGCGGACAATGAGCAGTACTTC
>-|TRBJ2-3|-|TRBV28
CASFISTNTQYF
TGTGCCAGCTTTATCTCCACAAATACGCAGTATTTT
>-|TRBJ2-3|-|TRBV6-1
CASSEPGRGRDTQYF
TGTGCCAGCAGTGAGCCGGGGCGGGGTCGAGATACGCAGTATTTT
>-|TRBJ1-5|-|TRBV10-3
CAISEPGVDPEQPQHF
TGTGCCATCAGTGAGCCCGGGGTCGACCCTGAACAGCCCCAGCATTTT
>TRBD2|TRBJ2-3|once|TRBV28
CASSRARAGRAADTQYF
TGTGCCAGCAGTCGAGCCCGCGCAGGGAGGGCCGCAGATACGCAGTATTTT
>-|TRBJ2-5|-|TRBV20-1
CSARDLADLYQETQYF
TGCAGTGCTAGAGACTTAGCGGATCTGTACCAAGAGACCCAGTACTTC
>-|TRBJ2-1|-|TRBV27
CASTLSSEHEQFF
TGTGCCAGCACCCTCTCGTCTGAGCATGAGCAGTTCTTC
>-|TRBJ2-3|-|TRBV11-2
CASSLSRLITDTQYF
TGTGCCAGCAGCTTATCGAGACTTATCACAGATACGCAGTATTTT